These 7 T cell receptor beta chains were all obtained from the same sample, sequenced in a study of neurological immune-mediated disorders. TCRdb re-derived calls from the 5' RACE reads in MiXCR, one entry per CDR3 protein. This sample has about 21,000 distinct CDR3 sequences, with 15% to 20% found just once. Sample: CD8+ T cells from blood. The source is a woman under 30 with multiple sclerosis.

This clonotype was detected ten times or more. The rearrangement links TRBV4-3 to TRBJ1-1; D gene ambiguous. This CDR3 is 16 amino acids long. CDR1 and CDR2 (germline): LGHNA, YSLEER. The V end lost 0 bases, the J end lost 0 bases, and 11 bases lay between the germline ends. The CDR3 DNA sequence: TGCGCCAGCAGCCAAGATCTTGGCACCATGAACACTGAAGCTTTCTTT. Its protein is CASSQDLGTMNTEAFF.

This clonotype was counted at least ten times. The gene calls are TRBV9 and TRBJ1-1, with 7 bases fitting TRBD1. V lost 4 bases, J lost 0 bases, and 6 bases stayed unmatched. The CDR3 runs to 15 residues. Germline V CDR1 and CDR2: SGDLS, YYNGEE. The CDR3 region is CASSSGTAVNTEAFF. The CDR3 nucleotides are TGTGCCAGCAGCAGTGGGACAGCTGTGAACACTGAAGCTTTCTTT.

The sample holds many counts of this clonotype. The V call is TRBV7-3, the J call TRBJ2-3, with D hard to call. V was shortened by 1 base and J by 5 bases, with 10 bases between the two germline ends. The germline V gene encodes CDR1 SGHTA and CDR2 FQGTGA. The length of the CDR3 is 14 residues. This CDR3 reads CASSLISPGDTQYF. CDR3 sequence (DNA): TGTGCCAGCAGCTTAATATCCCCCGGAGATACGCAGTATTTT.

This clonotype was seen repeatedly, ten times or more. V is TRBV6-5 and J is TRBJ2-1, with D hard to call. V was clipped by 4 bases and J by 0 bases, with 13 bases between them. The CDR3 totals 16 residues. CDR1 is MNHEY and CDR2 is SVGAGI in the germline V gene. CDR3 nucleotide sequence: TGTGCCAGCAGTTTCCAGACTTCTTTCTCCTACAATGAGCAGTTCTTC. It encodes CASSFQTSFSYNEQFF.

This clonotype showed up many times. The rearrangement joins TRBV19 to TRBJ2-1; the D gene is possibly TRBD2 (5 bases). The CDR3 sequence is 14 residues long. Trimming stripped 1 base from V and 4 bases from J, with 8 bases between. The germline V gene encodes CDR1 LNHDA and CDR2 SQIVND (reference sequence). The CDR3, as DNA: TGTGCCAGTAGTATAGCTCTAGCTTACAATGAGCAGTTCTTC. Encoded protein: CASSIALAYNEQFF. Filled out from reference TRBV19 and TRBJ2-1, the complete variable domain reads DGGITQSPKYLFRKEGQNVTLSCEQNLNHDAMYWYRQDPGQGLRLIYYSQIVNDFQKGDIAEGYSVSREKKESFPLTVTSAQKNPTAFYLCASSIALAYNEQFFGPGTRLTVL.

V usage is TRBV4-3 and J usage is TRBJ2-3, with TRBD2 identical over 10 bases. Germline lookup yields CDR1 LGHNA and CDR2 YSLEER. This CDR3 is built from 13 residues. V shed 6 bases and J 6 bases; nucleotides not matched to a gene: 3. DNA for the CDR3: TGCGCCAGCAGTCAGCGGGAGGGTGATACGCAGTATTTT. It yields the protein CASSQREGDTQYF.

There are many counts of this clonotype. The chain uses TRBV20-1 and TRBJ2-1, with unresolved D. V shed 3 bases and J shed 0 bases, with 12 bases lying between them. The germline gives CDR1 DFQATT, CDR2 SNEGSKA (reference sequence). The CDR3 has 15 amino acids. This CDR3 reads CSASLEPSSYNEQFF. In DNA form, the CDR3 reads TGCAGTGCTAGTCTAGAACCGAGCTCCTACAATGAGCAGTTCTTC.